This T cell receptor (beta chain) was sequenced in a study of T cell responses to AZD1222 COVID-19 vaccine (dated by TCRdb to 2020 to 2023). Turning to the overall study: AZD1222 recipients with second doses at about 4 weeks or about 12 weeks were pooled, because spike-specific TCR depth and breadth did not differ between schedules. A total of about 250 trial participants underwent TCR sequencing, of whom about 210 had received two doses of AZD1222 and approximately 25 had received two doses of the MenACWY control vaccine. Trial participants were enrolled by age into 18-55, 56-69 and 70-plus year subgroups, with roughly 150, 30 and 60 TCR-sequenced participants respectively.

Beyond this particular receptor, the publication reports: Most participants were white British and females outnumbered males, and the authors suggested that clonal diversity may have been underestimated. Spike-specific TCR breadth and depth rose significantly after two AZD1222 doses compared with day 0 and with MenACWY recipients. Nearly half of unique spike-specific TCRs reportedly recognized epitopes outside regions mutated in the B.1.351 and B.1.1.7 variants. The 56-69-year group was small, and its depth increase did not reach significance, likely because of low power. Vaccine-associated CD4 TCRs spanned the whole spike protein, with dominant responses in regions 160-218 and 743-854. Conclusions about previously exposed vaccinees are limited, since just 6 or 7 AZD1222 recipients were seropositive for SARS-CoV-2 at baseline. No day 14 peak-response samples were available, so repertoires were characterized only after the peak T cell response.

The V end gives up 5 bases and the J end 0 bases, leaving 1 base in the junction not matched to a gene. There are 14 amino acids in the CDR3, from cysteine to phenylalanine inclusive. Only the CDR3 part of the read is kept: 42 bases, read in frame from the first base. As encoded in the germline V gene, CDR1 is MNHEY while CDR2 is SVGAGI. The CDR3 regions of human TCRbeta chains were analyzed by immunosequencing. The study's own analysis went as follows. TCRs in the repertoires were matched against a reference library of SARS-CoV-2-specific TCRs that had been generated with the MIRA antigen-specificity platform. Breadth was defined as the fraction of unique TCRs that were SARS-CoV-2-associated. Depth was defined as the fraction of total T cells that were SARS-CoV-2-associated. Using the MIRA data, every spike-specific TCR was mapped to the spike region that the TCR reacted to and assigned to either a CD4 or a CD8 class. Log10-transformed breadth and depth values were compared by one-way ANOVA with Sidak's multiple comparisons tests. This immuneACCESS table, as held by TCRdb, lists in-frame sequences with V and J called but not all clones. Of the missing ones, under half trace to an unresolved V gene in checked studies; the others have no known cause. For V, J and clone size, that table is used; D and trimming come from the DNA. The sample data list about 92,000 clones, and roughly 90% of these were observed just once. Of the sample, about 20% falls within the top ten clones.

The time point label here, explained by the study, means: baseline before first vaccination. The vaccinee samples were drawn from two UK trials, COV001 and COV002, one of which was a single-blind randomized controlled phase 2/3 trial testing AZD1222 (ChAdOx1 nCoV-19) in healthy adults. For TCRbeta chain sequencing, PBMC samples from trial participants were taken at day 0 and at day 28 after the second dose. Of note for this clone: There is no known antigen for this receptor. No base-level quality is on record; no much larger clone is a single base apart.

This chain joins TRBV6-5 to TRBJ2-5; 9 junctional bases match TRBD1. Sample: peripheral blood, taken on day 0 of AZD1222 vaccination. This clonotype was obtained from an adult in good health. Here is the DNA: TGTGCCAGCAGTCGGGACAGGGACCAAGAGACCCAGTACTTC. The encoded protein is CASSRDRDQETQYF.